A selection of T cell receptor beta chains follows, all from one sample in a study of vaccination and CD4 T cells after COVID-19. These TCRs' antigens remain unknown. TCRdb redid the calling of the PCR reads with MiXCR, one entry per CDR3 protein. Among about 7,500 distinct CDR3 sequences listed, about 40% were seen once. What was sequenced was CD4+ T cells from blood, cultured in vitro. The source is a human donor in good health. The CDR3 runs from the conserved cysteine through the conserved F or W. A D gene is named only where the DNA matches it firmly. Some rows have no size entry. The others give once, few or many, or a class for an expanded clone.

j_gene | abundance | d_gene | v_gene | CDR3nt | CDR3aa
TRBJ1-3 | NA | TRBD1 | TRBV7-2 | TGTGCCAGCAGCCAGGGGGGGGGCAGAAACACCATATATTTT | CASSQGGGRNTIYF
TRBJ2-3 | NA | NA | TRBV11-1 | TGTGCCAGCTCCCGACTAGCAGATACGCAGTATTTT | CASSRLADTQYF
TRBJ1-5 | few | TRBD1 | TRBV20-1 | TGCAGTGCTAGGGGGACAGGTGACCAGCCCCAGCATTTT | CSARGTGDQPQHF
TRBJ2-7 | NA | NA | TRBV12-2 | TGTGCAAGTCGCTTAGCGGGGACTAGCGGGGTCAACGAGCAGTACTTC | CASRLAGTSGVNEQYF
TRBJ2-3 | NA | NA | TRBV29-1 | TGCAGCGGGGGTCGAGGAGGGGTATCAGATACGCAGTATTTT | CSGGRGGVSDTQYF
TRBJ1-5 | NA | NA | TRBV11-2 | TGTGCCAGCAGCTTAGGGACGGGGGATCAGCCCCAGCATTTT | CASSLGTGDQPQHF
TRBJ2-5 | NA | NA | TRBV5-1 | TGCGCCAGCAGCCCCCGGTCTCAAGAGACCCAGTACTTC | CASSPRSQETQYF
TRBJ1-2 | few | TRBD1 | TRBV7-2 | TGTGCCAGCAGCCCCCAGGGGGACCTTATCTTC | CASSPQGDLIF
TRBJ2-3 | NA | TRBD2 | TRBV6-4 | TGTGCCAGCAGTGACTCGACTAGCGGGGGGGCAGATACGCAGTATTTT | CASSDSTSGGADTQYF
TRBJ2-1 | NA | TRBD2 | TRBV20-1 | TGCAGTGCTAGAGACCTTAGCGGGGGCAGGCATGAGCAGTTCTTC | CSARDLSGGRHEQFF
TRBJ1-1 | few | TRBD1 | TRBV27 | TGTGCCAGCACACCGGGACAGGGTGACATGAACACTGAAGCTTTCTTT | CASTPGQGDMNTEAFF
TRBJ1-6 | few | NA | TRBV15 | TGTGCCACCAGCAGAGGGGTAACAGGGCCTTATTCACCCCTCCACTTT | CATSRGVTGPYSPLHF
TRBJ2-3 | NA | NA | TRBV6-5 | TGTGCCAGCAGTACAGGCATGGGACTTACTAGCACAGATACGCAGTATTTT | CASSTGMGLTSTDTQYF
TRBJ2-2 | NA | NA | TRBV15 | TGTGCCACCAGCTTTATCCCAGGGCAAGGAAACACCGGGGAGCTGTTTTTT | CATSFIPGQGNTGELFF
TRBJ2-5 | NA | NA | TRBV5-5 | TGTGCCAGCAGCCAGAGTGAATACGAGACCCAGTACTTC | CASSQSEYETQYF
TRBJ1-2 | NA | TRBD1 | TRBV6-1 | TGTGCCAGCAGTCGTCCCGGGACAGTTGGTGGCTACACCTTC | CASSRPGTVGGYTF
TRBJ1-5 | NA | NA | TRBV7-9 | TGTGCCAGCACCCAATCCAATCAGCCCCAGCATTTT | CASTQSNQPQHF
TRBJ1-1 | few | NA | TRBV12-3/TRBV12-4 | TGTGCCAGCAGTTTAGCCGGAGGCGATACTGAAGCTTTCTTT | CASSLAGGDTEAFF
TRBJ1-6 | NA | NA | TRBV19 | TGTGCCAGTAGTATCTCACCCGACGTCAGGGCCCTCCACTTT | CASSISPDVRALHF
TRBJ2-2 | once | NA | TRBV10-1 | TGCGCCAGCAGTGGGGTAAACACCGGGGAGCTGTTTTTT | CASSGVNTGELFF
TRBJ1-5 | few | NA | TRBV6-1 | TGTGCCAGCAGTGAAGTCCCAGAGCAGCCCCAGCATTTT | CASSEVPEQPQHF
TRBJ2-3 | few | NA | TRBV20-1 | TGCAGTGCTAGAGATCCGCGGGGCACAGATACGCAGTATTTT | CSARDPRGTDTQYF
TRBJ1-2 | few | NA | TRBV30 | TGTGCCTGGAGTGTCCTCGGGACCAACTATGGCTACACCTTC | CAWSVLGTNYGYTF
TRBJ1-1 | NA | TRBD1 | TRBV5-6 | TGTGCCAGCAGCAGGGACAGGGGGCAAAAAGCTTTCTTT | CASSRDRGQKAFF
TRBJ1-2 | NA | TRBD1 | TRBV27 | TGTGCCAGCAGTTCCCGGACAGGGTTTGATGGCTACACCTTC | CASSSRTGFDGYTF
TRBJ1-2 | few | NA | TRBV30 | TGTGCCTGGAGGGTGGCAGGGATCGACTATGGCTACACCTTC | CAWRVAGIDYGYTF
TRBJ2-1 | NA | TRBD2 | TRBV11-3 | TGTGCCAGCAGCTTCCGATCGGGGGGGCAGTCCTACAATGAGCAGTTCTTC | CASSFRSGGQSYNEQFF
TRBJ1-2 | few | NA | TRBV27 | TGTGCCAGCAGGACCGGGTGGGGGATTAACTATGGCTACACCTTC | CASRTGWGINYGYTF
TRBJ1-1 | NA | TRBD1 | TRBV25-1 | TGTGCCAGCAGTGACCCCCGACAGGGAATGAACACTGAAGCTTTCTTT | CASSDPRQGMNTEAFF
TRBJ1-6 | NA | NA | TRBV7-3 | TGTGCCAGCAGCGGAAGGGGGGATTCACCCCTCCACTTT | CASSGRGDSPLHF
TRBJ2-3 | few | TRBD2 | TRBV6-2/TRBV6-3 | TGTGCCAGCAAGACACCCAGCGGGGGGGCCGCAGATACGCAGTATTTT | CASKTPSGGAADTQYF
TRBJ1-6 | few | TRBD1 | TRBV20-1 | TGCAGTGCTCACAGGGGTAATTCACCCCTCCACTTT | CSAHRGNSPLHF
TRBJ2-1 | NA | NA | TRBV6-2/TRBV6-3 | TGTGCCAGCAGTTATCGTGGGCCCTACAATGAGCAGTTCTTC | CASSYRGPYNEQFF
TRBJ1-6 | NA | NA | TRBV6-1 | TGTGCCAGCAGGGGTGGGGGTATCTATAATTCACCCCTCCACTTT | CASRGGGIYNSPLHF
TRBJ1-5 | NA | TRBD1 | TRBV19 | TGTGCCAGTAGTGTCCTACAGGGGTCGGGGCAGCCCCAGCATTTT | CASSVLQGSGQPQHF
TRBJ1-2 | NA | TRBD1 | TRBV2 | TGTGCCAGCAGTGAAGGGACAGGGGGCCGTTCGTACACCTTC | CASSEGTGGRSYTF
TRBJ1-5 | NA | NA | TRBV20-1 | TGCAGTGCTAGAAGGGAACGGTATAGCAATCAGCCCCAGCATTTT | CSARRERYSNQPQHF
TRBJ2-3 | NA | NA | TRBV5-4 | TGTGCCAGCAGCTCCGGGACCCCCAGCACAGATACGCAGTATTTT | CASSSGTPSTDTQYF
TRBJ1-2 | medium-sized | NA | TRBV14 | TGTGCCAGCAGCCAAGATTTCTCCGGCTACACCTTC | CASSQDFSGYTF
TRBJ1-4 | NA | NA | TRBV27 | TGTGCCAGCAGTCGGGCAGCAACTAATGAAAAACTGTTTTTT | CASSRAATNEKLFF
TRBJ1-4 | NA | TRBD1 | TRBV20-1 | TGCAGTGCTGGGGAAGGGGGCTTACGAGAAAAACTGTTTTTT | CSAGEGGLREKLFF
TRBJ1-6 | few | TRBD1 | TRBV7-9 | TGTGCCAGCAGCCCAGGGACAGGGGTATTGTCACCCCTCCACTTT | CASSPGTGVLSPLHF
TRBJ1-1 | NA | NA | TRBV11-2 | TGTGCCAGCAGCAAATGGGGGGGAGGGGACACTGAAGCTTTCTTT | CASSKWGGGDTEAFF
TRBJ1-5 | NA | TRBD1 | TRBV6-5 | TGTGCCAGCAGTTGGGGGACAGGGGATCAGCCCCAGCATTTT | CASSWGTGDQPQHF
TRBJ2-7 | NA | NA | TRBV6-1 | TGTGCCAGCAGCCCATACGGGGCGAGAAACGAGCAGTACTTC | CASSPYGARNEQYF
TRBJ2-3 | few | NA | TRBV28 | TGTGCCAGCATCGTAGGGGATGCTAGCACAGATACGCAGTATTTT | CASIVGDASTDTQYF
TRBJ2-5 | NA | TRBD1 | TRBV5-8 | TGTGCCAGCAGCCCTGGACAGGGAGAGACCCAGTACTTC | CASSPGQGETQYF
TRBJ2-1 | NA | TRBD2 | TRBV19 | TGTGCCAGTGCCGACGCTAGCGGGTATCAGAGTAAGCTTAAGGCCTATGAGCAGTTCTTC | CASADASGYQSKLKAYEQFF
TRBJ1-5 | NA | NA | TRBV19 | TGTGCCAGTAGGGCAGCATATAGCAATCAGCCCCAGCATTTT | CASRAAYSNQPQHF
TRBJ1-2 | NA | TRBD1 | TRBV7-6 | TGTGCCAGCAGCGGGACAGGGACGGGAGGCTACACCTTC | CASSGTGTGGYTF
TRBJ2-3 | medium-sized | NA | TRBV27 | TGTGCCAGCAAACCCAAGAGGGCGGGGGCAGGGCGGGATACGCAGTATTTT | CASKPKRAGAGRDTQYF
TRBJ1-1 | large | NA | TRBV2 | TGTGCCAGCAATCCGTCGGGGCACGGGACTGAAGCTTTCTTT | CASNPSGHGTEAFF
TRBJ1-2 | NA | NA | TRBV20-1 | TGCAGTGCTAGAGTTCCGGGGGGCTACACCTTC | CSARVPGGYTF
TRBJ1-5 | few | NA | TRBV29-1 | TGCAGCGTTGAAGAGGGAGGAGGTAATCAGCCCCAGCATTTT | CSVEEGGGNQPQHF